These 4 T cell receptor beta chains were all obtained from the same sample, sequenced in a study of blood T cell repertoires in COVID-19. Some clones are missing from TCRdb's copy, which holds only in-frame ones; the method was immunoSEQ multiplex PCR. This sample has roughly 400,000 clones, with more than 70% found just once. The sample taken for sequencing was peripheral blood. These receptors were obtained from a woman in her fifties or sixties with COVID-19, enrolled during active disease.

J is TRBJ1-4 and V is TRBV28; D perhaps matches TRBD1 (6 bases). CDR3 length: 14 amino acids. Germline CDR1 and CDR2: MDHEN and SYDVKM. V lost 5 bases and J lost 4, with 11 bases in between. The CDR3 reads CASSRRGGNEKLFF. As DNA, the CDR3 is TGTGCCAGCAGTAGGAGAGGGGGTAATGAAAAACTGTTTTTT.

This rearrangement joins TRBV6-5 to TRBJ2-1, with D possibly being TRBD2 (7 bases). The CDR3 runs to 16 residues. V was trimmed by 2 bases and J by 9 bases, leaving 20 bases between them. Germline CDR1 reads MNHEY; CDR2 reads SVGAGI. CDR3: CASSYGRGGGFSEQFF. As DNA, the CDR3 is TGTGCCAGCAGTTACGGGAGGGGGGGCGGTTTTAGTGAGCAGTTCTTC.

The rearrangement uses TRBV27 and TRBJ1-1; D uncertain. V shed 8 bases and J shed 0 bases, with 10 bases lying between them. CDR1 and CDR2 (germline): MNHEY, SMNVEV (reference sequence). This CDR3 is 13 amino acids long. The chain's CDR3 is CASWAYMNTEAFF. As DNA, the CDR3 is TGTGCCAGCTGGGCTTACATGAACACTGAAGCTTTCTTT.

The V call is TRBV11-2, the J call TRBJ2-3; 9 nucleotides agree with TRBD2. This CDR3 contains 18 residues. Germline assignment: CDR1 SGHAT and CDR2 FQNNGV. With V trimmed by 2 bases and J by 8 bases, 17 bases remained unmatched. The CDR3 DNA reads TGTGCCAGCAGCTTAAGGTCTAGCGGGGAGAACACTAGTCCTACGCAGTATTTT. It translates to CASSLRSSGENTSPTQYF.